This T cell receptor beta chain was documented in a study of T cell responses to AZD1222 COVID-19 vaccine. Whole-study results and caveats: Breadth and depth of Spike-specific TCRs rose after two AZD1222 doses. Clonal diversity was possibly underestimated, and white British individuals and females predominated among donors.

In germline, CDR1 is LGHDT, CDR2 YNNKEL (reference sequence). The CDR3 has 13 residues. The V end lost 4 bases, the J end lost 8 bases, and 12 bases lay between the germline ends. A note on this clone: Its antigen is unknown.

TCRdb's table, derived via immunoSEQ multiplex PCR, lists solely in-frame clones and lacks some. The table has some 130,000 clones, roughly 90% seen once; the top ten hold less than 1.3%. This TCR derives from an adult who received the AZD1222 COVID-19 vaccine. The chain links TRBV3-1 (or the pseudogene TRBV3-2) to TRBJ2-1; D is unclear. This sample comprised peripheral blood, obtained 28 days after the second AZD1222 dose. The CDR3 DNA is TGTGCCAGCAGCCCTGGAACCATCCATGAGCAGTTCTTC. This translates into CASSPGTIHEQFF.